The clone carrying this T cell receptor beta chain was found once. Its antigen is currently unknown. CDR3 size: 16 residues. The J segment lost 3 bases and the V segment lost 4 bases, leaving 7 bases of the junction unmatched. CDR1 and CDR2 (germline): SGHRS, YFSETQ. The data were produced by immunoSEQ multiplex PCR, yet TCRdb's version contains in-frame clones alone and is incomplete. The sample comprises under 150,000 clones, 85% to 95% of which are singletons, and roughly 0.12% rests with the top ten. The record originates from a study of graft-versus-host responses after intestinal transplantation.

This sequence joins TRBV5-1 and TRBJ1-1; 12 nucleotides agree with TRBD1. The sequence came from a human donor who received an intestinal transplant. Sequenced material: unstimulated CD4+ T cells sorted from spleen or lymph node cells, taken before intestinal transplant. CDR3 amino acids: CASSPRDRGRYTEAFF. The CDR3 DNA sequence: TGCGCCAGCAGCCCGCGGGACAGGGGGCGGTACACTGAAGCTTTCTTT.